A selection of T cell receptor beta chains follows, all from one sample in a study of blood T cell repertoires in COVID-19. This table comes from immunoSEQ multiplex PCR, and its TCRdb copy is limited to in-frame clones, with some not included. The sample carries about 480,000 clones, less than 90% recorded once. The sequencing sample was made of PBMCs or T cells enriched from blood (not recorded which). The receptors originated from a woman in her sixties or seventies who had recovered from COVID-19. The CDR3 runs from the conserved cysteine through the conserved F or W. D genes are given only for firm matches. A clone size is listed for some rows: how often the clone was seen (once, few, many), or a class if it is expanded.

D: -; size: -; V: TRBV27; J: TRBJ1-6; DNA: TGTGCCAGCAGTTTAAGGGGTCAGGGCGGTTCACCCCTCCACTTT; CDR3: CASSLRGQGGSPLHF
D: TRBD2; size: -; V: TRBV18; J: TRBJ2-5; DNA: TGTGCCAGCTCACCGGGGACTAGCGGCCAAGAGACCCAGTACTTC; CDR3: CASSPGTSGQETQYF
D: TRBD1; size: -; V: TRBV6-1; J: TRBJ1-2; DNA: TGTGCCAGCAGACAATATACAGGGGGAGGCTACACCTTC; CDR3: CASRQYTGGGYTF
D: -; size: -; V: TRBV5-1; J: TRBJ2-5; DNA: TGCGCCAGCAGCTTCACAGTCCAAGAGACCCAGTACTTC; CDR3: CASSFTVQETQYF
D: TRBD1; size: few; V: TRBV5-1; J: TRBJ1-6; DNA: TGCGCCAGCAGCCGGGACAGCCCCGATAATTCACCCCTCCACTTT; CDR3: CASSRDSPDNSPLHF
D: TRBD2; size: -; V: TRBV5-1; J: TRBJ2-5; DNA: TGCGCCAGCAGCTCTAGCGGGGCCCAAGAGACCCAGTACTTC; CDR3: CASSSSGAQETQYF
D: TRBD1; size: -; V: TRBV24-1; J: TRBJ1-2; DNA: TGTGCCACCAGTGATCCTCGACAGGGGGGCTATGGCTACACCTTC; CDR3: CATSDPRQGGYGYTF
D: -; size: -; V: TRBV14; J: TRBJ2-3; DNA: TGTGCCAGCAGCCCCGGCGGCAATACGCAGTATTTT; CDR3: CASSPGGNTQYF
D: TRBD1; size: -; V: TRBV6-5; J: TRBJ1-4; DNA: TGTGCCAGCAGTCCATCCGGGACAGTTAATGAAAAACTGTTTTTT; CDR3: CASSPSGTVNEKLFF
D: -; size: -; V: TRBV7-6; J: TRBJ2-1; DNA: TGTGCCAGCAGCCCCCGGGTTCAGGGGTCCAATGAGCAGTTCTTC; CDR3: CASSPRVQGSNEQFF
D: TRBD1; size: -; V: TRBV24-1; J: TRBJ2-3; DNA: TGTGCCACCAGTGGGGCGGGACAGGGGGGGGATACGCAGTATTTT; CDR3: CATSGAGQGGDTQYF
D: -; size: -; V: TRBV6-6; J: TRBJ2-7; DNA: TGTGCCAGCAGCGCAGGGGTTCGGTACGAGCAGTACTTC; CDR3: CASSAGVRYEQYF
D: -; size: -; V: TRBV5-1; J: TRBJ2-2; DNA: TGCGCCAGCAGCCCGTGGAGGGGGGGCGGGGAGCTGTTTTTT; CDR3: CASSPWRGGGELFF
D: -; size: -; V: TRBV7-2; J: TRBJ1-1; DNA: TGTGCCAGCATCACAGGGAGAGAAAACACTGAAGCTTTCTTT; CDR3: CASITGRENTEAFF
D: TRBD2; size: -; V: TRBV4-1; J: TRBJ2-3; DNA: TGCGCCAGCAGCCAAGATATGAGCGGGGGATCTCCTAGCACAGATACGCAGTATTTT; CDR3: CASSQDMSGGSPSTDTQYF
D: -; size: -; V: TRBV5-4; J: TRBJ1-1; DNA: TGTGCCAGCAGCCTCACAGGGAACACTGAAGCTTTCTTT; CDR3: CASSLTGNTEAFF
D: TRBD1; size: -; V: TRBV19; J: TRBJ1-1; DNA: TGTGCCAGTAGTTCACGGGACAGGGTCGACACTGAAGCTTTCTTT; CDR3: CASSSRDRVDTEAFF
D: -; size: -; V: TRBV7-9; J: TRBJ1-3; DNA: TGTGCCAGCAGCTTAGATCAGTTCTCTGGAAACACCATATATTTT; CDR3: CASSLDQFSGNTIYF
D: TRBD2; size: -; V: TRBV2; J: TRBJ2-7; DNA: TGTGCCAGCAGTGAAGGGTTCGCGGGGGGGCAAGAGCAGTACTTC; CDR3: CASSEGFAGGQEQYF
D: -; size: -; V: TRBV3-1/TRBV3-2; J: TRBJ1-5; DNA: TGTGCCAGCAGCCAAGGGCAGGGAAGGAATCAGCCCCAGCATTTT; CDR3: CASSQGQGRNQPQHF
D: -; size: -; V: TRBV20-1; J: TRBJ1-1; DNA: TGCAGTGCTAGTAGAGGAAATCTCAACACTGAAGCTTTCTTT; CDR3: CSASRGNLNTEAFF
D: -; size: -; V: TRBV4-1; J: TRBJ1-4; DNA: TGCGCCAGCAGCCAGGAGGGTGGGGAAAAACTGTTTTTT; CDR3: CASSQEGGEKLFF
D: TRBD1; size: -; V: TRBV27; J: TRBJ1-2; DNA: TGTGCCAGCTTGGGACCCGGGACAGGGCCCTATGGCTACACCTTC; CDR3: CASLGPGTGPYGYTF
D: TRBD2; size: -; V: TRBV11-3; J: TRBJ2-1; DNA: TGTGCCAGCGCCCAGCCTAGCGGAGGCTCCTACAATGAGCAGTTCTTC; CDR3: CASAQPSGGSYNEQFF
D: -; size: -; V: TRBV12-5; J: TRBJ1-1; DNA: TGTGCTAGTGGTACCTCGAGAGGGGGGGCAGGGTATATGAACACTGAAGCTTTCTTT; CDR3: CASGTSRGGAGYMNTEAFF
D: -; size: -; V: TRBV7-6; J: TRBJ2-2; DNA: TGTGCCAGCAGCTTAGAACCGTTTATTCAGGGAGGGAACACCGGGGAGCTGTTTTTT; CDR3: CASSLEPFIQGGNTGELFF
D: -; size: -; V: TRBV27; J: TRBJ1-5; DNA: TGTGCCAGCAGTGCGGGGAGGGGCAATCAGCCCCAGCATTTT; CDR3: CASSAGRGNQPQHF
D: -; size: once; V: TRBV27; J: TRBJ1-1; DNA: TGTGCCAGCAGCCTCCAGGAGAACACTGAAGCTTTCTTT; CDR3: CASSLQENTEAFF
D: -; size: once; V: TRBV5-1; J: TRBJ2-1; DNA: TGCGCCAGCAGCTCCTGGGACTCCAGCTCCTACAATGAGCAGTTCTTC; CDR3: CASSSWDSSSYNEQFF
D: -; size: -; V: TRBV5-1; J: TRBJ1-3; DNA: TGCGCCAGTACAGGTGGAAACACCATATATTTT; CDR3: CASTGGNTIYF
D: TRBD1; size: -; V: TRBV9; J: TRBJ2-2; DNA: TGTGCCAGCAGCGCGACAGGGGGCGCGGGCGGGGAGCTGTTTTTT; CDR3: CASSATGGAGGELFF
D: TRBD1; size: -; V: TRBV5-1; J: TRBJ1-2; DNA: TGCGCCAGCAGCTTAGGGACAGGGACCGCCTCCGCCAACTATGGCTACACCTTC; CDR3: CASSLGTGTASANYGYTF
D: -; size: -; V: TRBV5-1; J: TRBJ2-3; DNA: TGCGCCAGCAGCTACGCGGGGGCTGGAACAGATACGCAGTATTTT; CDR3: CASSYAGAGTDTQYF
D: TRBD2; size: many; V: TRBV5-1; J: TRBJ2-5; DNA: TGCGCCAGCAGAGAGAGGTCTGTTGGACTAGCGGGTTTCATCCAGACCCAGTACTTC; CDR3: CASRERSVGLAGFIQTQYF
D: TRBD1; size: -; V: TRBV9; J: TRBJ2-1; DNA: TGTGCCAGCAGCCCGGGACAGGCTCACAATGAGCAGTTCTTC; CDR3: CASSPGQAHNEQFF
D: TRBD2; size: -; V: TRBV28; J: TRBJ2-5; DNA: TGTGCCAGCAGTTCCCTAGCGGGGGCCCAACCTCGAGAGACCCAGTACTTC; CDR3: CASSSLAGAQPRETQYF
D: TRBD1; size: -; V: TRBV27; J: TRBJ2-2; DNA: TGTGCCAGCAGTTCCCTTAAGGGGGCGGTAGGGGAGCTGTTTTTT; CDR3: CASSSLKGAVGELFF
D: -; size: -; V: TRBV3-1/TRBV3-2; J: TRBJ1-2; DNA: TGTGCCAGCAGCCGCTCGGGGTCCTCCTATGGCTACACCTTC; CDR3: CASSRSGSSYGYTF
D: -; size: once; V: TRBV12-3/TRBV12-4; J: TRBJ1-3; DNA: TGTGCCAGCAGCCTTCGGGGAAACACCATATATTTT; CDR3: CASSLRGNTIYF
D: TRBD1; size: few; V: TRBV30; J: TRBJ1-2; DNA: TGTGCCTGGAGGAGGAGGGGGACAGGGAAAGATGATGGCTACACCTTC; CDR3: CAWRRRGTGKDDGYTF
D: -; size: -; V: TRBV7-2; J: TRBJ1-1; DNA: TGTGCCAGCAGCTTATGGAGCGGTAGTAACACTGAAGCTTTCTTT; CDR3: CASSLWSGSNTEAFF
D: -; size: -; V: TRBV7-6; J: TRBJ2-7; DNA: TGTGCCAGCAGCTTAGGGGGGGTTGGGACCTACGAGCAGTACTTC; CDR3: CASSLGGVGTYEQYF
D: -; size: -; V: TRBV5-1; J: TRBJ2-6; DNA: TGCGCCAGCAGCTTTCTTGGGACATCTGGGGCCAACGTCCTGACTTTC; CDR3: CASSFLGTSGANVLTF
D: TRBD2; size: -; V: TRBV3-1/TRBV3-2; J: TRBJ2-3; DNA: TGTGCCAGCAGCCACGGGACTAGCGGGCCTACTAGCACAGATACGCAGTATTTT; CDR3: CASSHGTSGPTSTDTQYF
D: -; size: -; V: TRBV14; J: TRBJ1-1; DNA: TGTGCCAGCAGCCAACAGGGTATCACTGAAGCTTTCTTT; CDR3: CASSQQGITEAFF
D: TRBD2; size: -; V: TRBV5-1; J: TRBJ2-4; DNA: TGCGCCAGCAGCTTAGGCGGACTAGCGGCCTCTGGGGTTCAGTACTTC; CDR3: CASSLGGLAASGVQYF
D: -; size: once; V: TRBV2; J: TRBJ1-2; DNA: TGTGCCAGCAAACAGGGCGACGAAGGCTATGGCTACACCTTC; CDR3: CASKQGDEGYGYTF
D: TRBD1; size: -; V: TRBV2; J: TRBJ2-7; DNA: TGTGCCAGCAGCCCGGGACAGGGGGCTCGCGAGCAGTACTTC; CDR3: CASSPGQGAREQYF
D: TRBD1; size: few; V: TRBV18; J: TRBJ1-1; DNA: TGTGCCAGCTCACCGGACAGGGCCGCTGAAGCTTTCTTT; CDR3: CASSPDRAAEAFF
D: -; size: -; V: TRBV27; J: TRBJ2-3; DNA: TGTGCCAGCACCCCTCTAGGTGGAGCGGGCACAGATACGCAGTATTTT; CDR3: CASTPLGGAGTDTQYF
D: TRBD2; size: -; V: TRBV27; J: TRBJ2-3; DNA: TGTGCCAGCAGTTTGGGGACTAGCGGGGGGGCCCTACTGGATACGCAGTATTTT; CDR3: CASSLGTSGGALLDTQYF